The 26 T cell receptor beta chains listed next were all sequenced from one sample in a study of cytotoxic CD8 clonotypes in ibrutinib-treated CLL. Data came from immunoSEQ multiplex PCR; TCRdb stores just in-frame clones and leaves some out. The sample records about 50,000 clones, about 50% being singletons. This sample comprised PBMCs, obtained after 24 months of ibrutinib treatment. The origin of the receptors is a human donor with chronic lymphocytic leukemia.

V usage is TRBV7-9 and J usage is TRBJ2-6; no firm D call. CDR1 and CDR2 (germline): SEHNR, FQNEAQ (reference sequence). Trimming took off 5 bases at V and 0 bases at J, with 5 bases between the two ends. This CDR3 is built from 14 residues. The CDR3 spells CASSPNSGANVLTF. Here the CDR3 DNA reads TGTGCCAGCAGCCCGAACTCTGGGGCCAACGTCCTGACTTTC.

This chain joins TRBV5-1 and TRBJ2-7; TRBD2 agrees at 8 bases. The CDR3 consists of 16 residues. The J segment lost 0 bases and the V segment lost 7 bases, leaving 12 bases of the junction unmatched. Looked up from germline, CDR1 is SGHRS and CDR2 is YFSETQ. The chain's CDR3 is CASPPRGGDVSYEQYF. In DNA, the CDR3 is TGCGCCAGCCCCCCTCGGGGGGGGGACGTCTCCTACGAGCAGTACTTC.

The J gene is TRBJ1-5, the V gene TRBV27, with a tentative D call TRBD1 (6 bases). The germline V gene encodes CDR1 MNHEY and CDR2 SMNVEV (reference sequence). Trimming stripped 3 bases from V and 9 bases from J, with 15 bases between. The CDR3 has 14 residues. The CDR3 here is CASSFQQGLGPQHF. The CDR3 nucleotides read TGTGCCAGCAGTTTTCAACAGGGCCTTGGGCCCCAGCATTTT.

The CDR3 spells CATSYIFGPNSPLHF. CDR3 sequence (DNA): TGTGCCACCAGCTACATCTTTGGCCCCAATTCACCCCTCCACTTT. The chain combines TRBV15 with TRBJ1-6; D ambiguous. The CDR3 runs to 15 residues. The ends were cut back, 5 bases at V and 7 bases at J, with 15 bases in the middle. The germline V gene encodes CDR1 LNHNV and CDR2 YYDKDF (reference sequence).

The rearrangement links TRBV6-1 to TRBJ2-3, with D maybe TRBD1 (6 bases). V lost 0 bases and J 6 bases, leaving 13 bases between the germline ends. Germline loops: CDR1 MNHNS, CDR2 SASEGT. The length of the CDR3 is 15 residues. CDR3 region: CASSEAVAGVDTQYF. The CDR3 DNA sequence: TGTGCCAGCAGTGAAGCGGTCGCAGGGGTGGATACGCAGTATTTT.

This clone occurred a few times. This chain uses TRBV6-5 with TRBJ1-1, with 7 bases that match TRBD1. CDR1 is MNHEY and CDR2 is SVGAGI in the germline V gene. V trimming: 2 bases; J trimming: 0 bases; junction bases outside the gene matches: 6. There are 16 residues in the CDR3. This chain's CDR3 is CASSYTSTGMNTEAFF. CDR3 DNA sequence: TGTGCCAGCAGTTACACTTCGACAGGGATGAACACTGAAGCTTTCTTT.

The chain joins TRBV5-8 to TRBJ1-3; D uncertain. V shed 4 bases and J shed 6 bases, with 14 bases lying between them. This CDR3 is 14 amino acids long. Per the germline V gene, CDR1 is SGHTS and CDR2 is YDEGEE. CDR3 DNA: TGTGCCAGCAGCCGGTCCCCATCAGAAAACACCATATATTTT. This sequence encodes CASSRSPSENTIYF.

There are a few counts of this clone. The chain joins TRBV5-8 to TRBJ1-1; a possible D gene is TRBD1 (5 bases). CDR1 and CDR2 (germline): SGHTS, YDEGEE. The germline V and J ends were trimmed by 4 bases and 4 bases, with 17 bases remaining between them. This CDR3 has 15 amino acids. CDR3 sequence (DNA): TGTGCCAGCAGCCCTACGGGGGATTGGGTCACTGAAGCTTTCTTT. This translates into CASSPTGDWVTEAFF.

This clone has a handful of counts. This chain joins TRBV6-5 and TRBJ1-2; D remains ambiguous. The CDR3 runs to 11 residues. Germline V CDR1 and CDR2: MNHEY, SVGAGI. The germline V and J ends were trimmed by 4 bases and 7 bases, with 7 bases remaining between them. The CDR3 DNA follows: TGTGCCAGCAGTTCCGGGCCTGGCTACACCTTC. Residues: CASSSGPGYTF.

This clone appeared a few times. The rearrangement joins TRBV9 to TRBJ1-2, with D possibly TRBD1 on 5 matching bases. V gave up 0 bases and J gave up 0 bases, with 9 bases separating them. The CDR3 is 15 residues long. Per germline, CDR1 SGDLS and CDR2 YYNGEE. CDR3: CASSVAPGSNYGYTF. The CDR3 DNA reads TGTGCCAGCAGCGTAGCCCCAGGGTCTAACTATGGCTACACCTTC.

CDR3 loop: CSVVARDGGEQFF. CDR3 bases: TGCAGCGTTGTCGCCAGGGATGGGGGTGAGCAGTTCTTC. This sequence joins TRBV29-1 and TRBJ2-1; D might be TRBD1 or TRBD2, each matching 5 bases. The germline V gene has CDR1 SQVTM and CDR2 ANQGSEA. V was pared by 4 bases and J by 9 bases, with 16 bases between. The CDR3 length is 13 residues.

The chain combines TRBV6-6 with TRBJ2-5, with 8 bases that match TRBD2. Germline assignment: CDR1 MNHNY and CDR2 SVGAGI (reference sequence). Trimming at V came to 6 bases and at J to 2 bases, leaving 2 bases not matched to a gene. CDR3 length: 13 residues. This chain's CDR3 is CASRTSAQETQYF. For the CDR3, the DNA is TGTGCCAGCAGGACTAGCGCACAAGAGACCCAGTACTTC.

The chain couples TRBV4-1 to TRBJ2-3, with 7 bases identical to TRBD2. The V and J ends lost 1 base and 2 bases, in that order; junction bases with no gene match: 12. CDR3 size: 18 residues. Germline V lookup: CDR1 MGHRA, CDR2 YSYEKL. In DNA, the CDR3 is TGCGCCAGCAGCCAAGTCACTATAGCGGGCGGTCACACAGATACGCAGTATTTT. It is translated as CASSQVTIAGGHTDTQYF.

This chain uses TRBV1 with TRBJ1-2. TRBV1 is a known pseudogene. The CDR3 is 17 amino acids. The CDR3 DNA sequence: TGCACCAGCAGCCAACAACCTGAGAGGGAAGCGGTAGGTGGCTACACCTTC. It yields the protein CTSSQQPEREAVGGYTF.

This rearrangement joins TRBV2 to TRBJ2-1; D unclear. Between the trimmed V and J ends, which lost 1 base and 6 bases, there was a span of 10 bases. This CDR3 has 14 residues. Germline V gene data show CDR1 as SNHLY and CDR2 as FYNNEI. The CDR3 sequence is CASSEGWLVNEQFF. DNA of the CDR3: TGTGCCAGCAGTGAAGGTTGGTTGGTCAATGAGCAGTTCTTC.

This clone was seen only a few times. V and J are TRBV11-2 and TRBJ1-6; possibly TRBD1 for D (6 bases). The germline CDR1 and CDR2 sequences are SGHAT and FQNNGV. This CDR3 contains 15 residues. The V and J ends lost 5 bases and 8 bases respectively, with 16 bases between them. The CDR3 sequence: CASSPRGRIHSPLHF. CDR3 sequence (DNA): TGTGCCAGCAGCCCCAGGGGCAGGATCCATTCACCCCTCCACTTT.

This clone was seen a few times. V usage is TRBV27 and J usage is TRBJ1-2; D remains ambiguous. V was clipped by 0 bases and J by 5 bases, with 7 bases between them. Germline V gene sequence: CDR1 MNHEY, CDR2 SMNVEV (reference sequence). There are 13 residues in the CDR3. The CDR3 DNA sequence: TGTGCCAGCAGTTTATCGTTCCAGTATGGCTACACCTTC. Translating it yields CASSLSFQYGYTF.

This clone was picked up one time. The rearrangement uses TRBV10-2 and TRBJ2-7; D unresolved. In germline, CDR1 is WSHSY, CDR2 SAAADI. The CDR3 is 15 amino acids. Trimming removed 4 bases from V and 2 bases from J, with 15 bases in between. The CDR3 DNA sequence: TGCGCCAGCAGTGTTTTAACAGCCGCGACCTACGAGCAGTACTTC. Translation gives CASSVLTAATYEQYF.

This clone was picked up a small number of times. The gene calls are TRBV2 and TRBJ1-5; the D gene is possibly TRBD1 (6 bases). The V gene lost 6 bases and the J gene lost 6 bases, with 12 bases spanning the gap. Germline CDR1 is SNHLY and CDR2 is FYNNEI. This CDR3 region has 13 residues. The CDR3: CASSLTGLQPQHF. CDR3 bases: TGTGCCAGCAGCCTTACAGGGCTTCAGCCCCAGCATTTT.

The chain couples TRBV27 to TRBJ1-4; maybe TRBD1 (6 bases). CDR1 MNHEY and CDR2 SMNVEV come from the germline V gene (reference sequence). V was clipped by 2 bases and J by 7 bases, with 14 bases between them. The CDR3 runs to 15 residues. Written as DNA, the CDR3 is TGTGCCAGCAGTTTAATCTCACAGGGAGTTGAAAAACTGTTTTTT. It encodes CASSLISQGVEKLFF. The whole variable domain, filled in from reference TRBV27 and TRBJ1-4, reads EAQVTQNPRYLITVTGKKLTVTCSQNMNHEYMSWYRQDPGLGLRQIYYSMNVEVTDKGDVPEGYKVSRKEKRNFPLILESPSPNQTSLYFCASSLISQGVEKLFFGSGTQLSVL.

Only a few counts were recorded for this clone. The chain uses TRBV6-1 and TRBJ1-3; D possibly corresponds to TRBD1 (5 bases). CDR3 length: 16 amino acids. CDR1 is MNHNS and CDR2 is SASEGT in the germline V gene. V gave up 4 bases and J gave up 4 bases, with 17 bases separating them. CDR3 nucleotides: TGTGCCAGCAGTGCCGGGCGGGGCAGGGCAGGAAACACCATATATTTT. It is translated as CASSAGRGRAGNTIYF.

V and J are TRBV5-6 and TRBJ2-1; 8 bases map to TRBD2. V lost 2 bases and J lost 5; bases outside the gene matches: 6. The CDR3 consists of 15 residues. In germline, CDR1 is SGHDT, CDR2 YYEEEE. The CDR3 region is CASSLPGLGNNEQFF. CDR3 sequence (DNA): TGTGCCAGCAGCTTACCGGGACTAGGAAACAATGAGCAGTTCTTC.

The J gene is TRBJ2-6, the V gene TRBV5-1; D is unclear. The V end was cut by 0 bases, the J end by 4 bases, with 20 bases between. Looked up from germline, CDR1 is SGHRS and CDR2 is YFSETQ. The CDR3 length is 19 residues. As DNA, the CDR3 is TGCGCCAGCAGCTTGGCCTACAGCCGCGGATTATCCGGGGCCAACGTCCTGACTTTC. Its protein is CASSLAYSRGLSGANVLTF.

The CDR3 coding sequence is TGTGCCATCAGGGGCGGGGCGACCGGGGAGCTGTTTTTT. It specifies CAIRGGATGELFF. The chain links TRBV10-3 to TRBJ2-2, with D maybe TRBD2 (6 bases). Trimming took off 6 bases at V and 5 bases at J, with 10 bases between the two ends. This CDR3 has 13 residues. Germline V gene data show CDR1 as ENHRY and CDR2 as SYGVKD.

The CDR3 protein is CASKRGGTEAFF. As DNA, the CDR3 is TGTGCCAGCAAGCGAGGGGGTACTGAAGCTTTCTTT. The chain recombines TRBV6-5 with TRBJ1-1, with D possibly being TRBD1 (6 bases). V dropped 7 bases and J dropped 5 bases, with 11 bases sitting between them. The CDR3 loop spans 12 amino acids. CDR1 is MNHEY and CDR2 is SVGAGI in the germline V gene.

The J gene is TRBJ1-1, the V gene TRBV29-1, with a possible D match to TRBD1 (5 bases). Germline lookup yields CDR1 SQVTM and CDR2 ANQGSEA. V was pared by 5 bases and J by 7 bases, with 8 bases between. This CDR3 contains 10 residues. The CDR3 nucleotides read TGCAGCGTTAAAAGGGGTGAAGCTTTCTTT. It is translated as CSVKRGEAFF. The whole variable domain, filled in from reference TRBV29-1 and TRBJ1-1, reads SAVISQKPSRDICQRGTSLTIQCQVDSQVTMMFWYRQQPGQSLTLIATANQGSEATYESGFVIDKFPISRPNLTFSTLTVSNMSPEDSSIYLCSVKRGEAFFGQGTRLTVV.